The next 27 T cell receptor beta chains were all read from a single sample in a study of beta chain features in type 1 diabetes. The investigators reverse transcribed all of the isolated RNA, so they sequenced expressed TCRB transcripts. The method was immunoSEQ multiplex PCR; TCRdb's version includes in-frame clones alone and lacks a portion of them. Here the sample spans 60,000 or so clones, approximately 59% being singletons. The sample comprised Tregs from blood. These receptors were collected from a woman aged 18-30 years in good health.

As DNA, the CDR3 is TGTGCCAGCAGTGAGACAGGGGGCTCCTACAATGAGCAGTTCTTC. Its translation: CASSETGGSYNEQFF. The chain links TRBV6-1 to TRBJ2-1; 9 nucleotides line up with TRBD1. With V trimmed by 3 bases and J by 0 bases, 0 bases remained unmatched. The CDR3 has 15 amino acids. Germline assignment: CDR1 MNHNS and CDR2 SASEGT.

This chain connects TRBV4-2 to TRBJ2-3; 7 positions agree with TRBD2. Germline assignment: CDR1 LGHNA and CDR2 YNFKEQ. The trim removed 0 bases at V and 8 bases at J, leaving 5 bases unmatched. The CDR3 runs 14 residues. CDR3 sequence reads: CASSQDRAGTTQYF. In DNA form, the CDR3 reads TGTGCCAGCAGCCAAGATCGAGCGGGGACTACGCAGTATTTT.

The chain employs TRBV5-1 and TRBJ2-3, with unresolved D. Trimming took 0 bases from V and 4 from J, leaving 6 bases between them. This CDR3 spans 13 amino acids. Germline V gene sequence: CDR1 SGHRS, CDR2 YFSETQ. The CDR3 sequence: CASSLASPDTQYF. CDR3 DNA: TGCGCCAGCAGCTTGGCTAGTCCAGATACGCAGTATTTT.

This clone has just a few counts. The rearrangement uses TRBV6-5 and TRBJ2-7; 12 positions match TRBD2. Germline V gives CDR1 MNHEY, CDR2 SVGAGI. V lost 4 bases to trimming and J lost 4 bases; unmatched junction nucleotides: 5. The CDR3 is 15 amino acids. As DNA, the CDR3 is TGTGCCAGCAGTTCGACTAGCGGGAGAGGTTACGAGCAGTACTTC. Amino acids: CASSSTSGRGYEQYF.

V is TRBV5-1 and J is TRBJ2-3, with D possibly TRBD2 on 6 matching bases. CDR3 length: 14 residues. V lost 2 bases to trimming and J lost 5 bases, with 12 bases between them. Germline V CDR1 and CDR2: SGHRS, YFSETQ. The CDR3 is CASSLAGGGDTQYF. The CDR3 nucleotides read TGCGCCAGCAGCTTAGCGGGTGGGGGAGATACGCAGTATTTT.

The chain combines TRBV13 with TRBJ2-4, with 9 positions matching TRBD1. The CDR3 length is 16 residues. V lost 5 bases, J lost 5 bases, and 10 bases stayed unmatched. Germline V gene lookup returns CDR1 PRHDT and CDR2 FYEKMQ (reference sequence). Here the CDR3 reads CASSPPPGQGQNIQYF. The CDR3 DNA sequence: TGTGCCAGCAGCCCTCCGCCTGGACAGGGGCAAAACATTCAGTACTTC.

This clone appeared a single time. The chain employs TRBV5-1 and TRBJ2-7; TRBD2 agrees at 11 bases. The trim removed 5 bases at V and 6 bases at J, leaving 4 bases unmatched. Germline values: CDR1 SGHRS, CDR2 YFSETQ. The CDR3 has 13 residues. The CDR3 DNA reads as TGCGCCAGCAGACTAGCGGGAGCTAGCGAGCAGTACTTC. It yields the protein CASRLAGASEQYF.

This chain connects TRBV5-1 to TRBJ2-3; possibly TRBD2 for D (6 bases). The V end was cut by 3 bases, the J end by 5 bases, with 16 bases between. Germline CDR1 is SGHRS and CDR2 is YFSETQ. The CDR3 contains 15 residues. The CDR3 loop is CASSSAGNPIDTQYF. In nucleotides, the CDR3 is TGCGCCAGCAGCTCAGCGGGTAACCCAATAGATACGCAGTATTTT.

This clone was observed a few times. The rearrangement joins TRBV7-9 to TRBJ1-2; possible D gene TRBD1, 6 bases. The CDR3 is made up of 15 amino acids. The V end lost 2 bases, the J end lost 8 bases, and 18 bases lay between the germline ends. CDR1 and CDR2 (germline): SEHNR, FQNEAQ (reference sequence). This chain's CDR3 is CASSLQAGDPVGYTF. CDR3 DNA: TGTGCCAGCAGCTTACAGGCAGGGGACCCTGTGGGCTACACCTTC.

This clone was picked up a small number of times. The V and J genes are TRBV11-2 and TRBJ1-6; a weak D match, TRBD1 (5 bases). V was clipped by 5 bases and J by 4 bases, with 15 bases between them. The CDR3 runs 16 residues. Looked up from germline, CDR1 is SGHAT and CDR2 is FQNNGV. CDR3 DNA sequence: TGTGCCAGCAGCCGATCTCAGACAGATTATAATTCACCCCTCCACTTT. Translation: CASSRSQTDYNSPLHF.

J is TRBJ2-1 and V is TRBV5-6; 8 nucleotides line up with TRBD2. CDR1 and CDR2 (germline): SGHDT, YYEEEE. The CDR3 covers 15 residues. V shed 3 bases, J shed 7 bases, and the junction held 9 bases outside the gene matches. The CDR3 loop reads CASSSLAGLGNEQFF. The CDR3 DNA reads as TGTGCCAGCAGCTCGCTAGCGGGTTTGGGGAATGAGCAGTTCTTC. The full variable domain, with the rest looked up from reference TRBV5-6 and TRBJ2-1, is DAGVTQSPTHLIKTRGQQVTLRCSPKSGHDTVSWYQQALGQGPQFIFQYYEEEERQRGNFPDRFSGHQFPNYSSELNVNALLLGDSALYLCASSSLAGLGNEQFFGPGTRLTVL.

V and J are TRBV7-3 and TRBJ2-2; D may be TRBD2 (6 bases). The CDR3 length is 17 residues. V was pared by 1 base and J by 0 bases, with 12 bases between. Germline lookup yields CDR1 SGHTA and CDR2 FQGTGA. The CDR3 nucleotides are TGTGCCAGCAGCTTAAAAGCTAGCGATGCGAACACCGGGGAGCTGTTTTTT. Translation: CASSLKASDANTGELFF.

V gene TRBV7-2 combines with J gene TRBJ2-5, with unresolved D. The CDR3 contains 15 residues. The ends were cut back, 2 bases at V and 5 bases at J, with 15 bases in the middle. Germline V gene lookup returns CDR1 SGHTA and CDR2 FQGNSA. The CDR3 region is CASSLRPSGQETQYF. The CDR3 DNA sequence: TGTGCCAGCAGCTTACGTCCCAGTGGCCAGGAGACCCAGTACTTC.

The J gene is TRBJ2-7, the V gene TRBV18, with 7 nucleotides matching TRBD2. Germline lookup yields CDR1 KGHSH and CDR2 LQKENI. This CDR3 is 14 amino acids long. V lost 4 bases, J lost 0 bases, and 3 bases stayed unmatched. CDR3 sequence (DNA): TGTGCCAGCTCACGAGAGCGGGGCTCCTACGAGCAGTACTTC. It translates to CASSRERGSYEQYF.

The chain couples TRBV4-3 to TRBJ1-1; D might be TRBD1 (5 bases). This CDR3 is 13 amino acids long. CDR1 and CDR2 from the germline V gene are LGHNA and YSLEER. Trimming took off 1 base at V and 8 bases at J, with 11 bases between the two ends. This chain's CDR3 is CASSQVAGLEAFF. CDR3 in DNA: TGCGCCAGCAGCCAAGTGGCGGGGCTAGAAGCTTTCTTT.

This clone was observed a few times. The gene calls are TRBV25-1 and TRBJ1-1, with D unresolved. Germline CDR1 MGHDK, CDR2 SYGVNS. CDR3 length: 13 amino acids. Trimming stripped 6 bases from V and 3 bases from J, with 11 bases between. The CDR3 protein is CASSKGLYTEAFF. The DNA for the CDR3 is TGTGCCAGCAGCAAAGGACTCTACACTGAAGCTTTCTTT.

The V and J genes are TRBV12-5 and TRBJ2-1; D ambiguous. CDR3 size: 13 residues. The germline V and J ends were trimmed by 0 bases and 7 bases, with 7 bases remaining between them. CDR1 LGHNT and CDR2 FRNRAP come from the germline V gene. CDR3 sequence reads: CASGLVRSNEQFF. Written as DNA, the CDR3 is TGTGCTAGTGGTTTGGTAAGGAGTAATGAGCAGTTCTTC.

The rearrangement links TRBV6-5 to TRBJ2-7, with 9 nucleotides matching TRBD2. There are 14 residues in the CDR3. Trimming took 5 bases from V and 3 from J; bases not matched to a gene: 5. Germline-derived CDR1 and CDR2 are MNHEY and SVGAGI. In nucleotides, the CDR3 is TGTGCCAGCAGTCTCGGGACTAGCATCTACGAGCAGTACTTC. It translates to CASSLGTSIYEQYF.

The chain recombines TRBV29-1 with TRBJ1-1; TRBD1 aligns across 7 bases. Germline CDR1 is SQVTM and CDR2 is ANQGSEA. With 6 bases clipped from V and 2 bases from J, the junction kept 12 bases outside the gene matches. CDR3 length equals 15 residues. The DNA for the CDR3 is TGCAGCGTCAGAGGGGCAGGGGGACCAAACACTGAAGCTTTCTTT. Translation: CSVRGAGGPNTEAFF. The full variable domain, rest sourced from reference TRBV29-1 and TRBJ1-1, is SAVISQKPSRDICQRGTSLTIQCQVDSQVTMMFWYRQQPGQSLTLIATANQGSEATYESGFVIDKFPISRPNLTFSTLTVSNMSPEDSSIYLCSVRGAGGPNTEAFFGQGTRLTVV.

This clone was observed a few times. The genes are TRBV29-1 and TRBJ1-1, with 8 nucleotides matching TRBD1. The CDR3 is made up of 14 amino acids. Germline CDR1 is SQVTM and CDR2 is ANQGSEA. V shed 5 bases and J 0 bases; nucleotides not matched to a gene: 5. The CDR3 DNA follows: TGCAGCGTTTGGACAGGGAGTTTGAACACTGAAGCTTTCTTT. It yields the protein CSVWTGSLNTEAFF.

The CDR3 DNA reads as TGTGCCTCGCAGGGGGCGCGCTACGAGCAGTACTTC. Its translation: CASQGARYEQYF. The rearrangement joins TRBV19 to TRBJ2-7; 8 bases are shared with TRBD1. Germline V gene sequence: CDR1 LNHDA, CDR2 SQIVND (reference sequence). This CDR3 is built from 12 residues. After removal of 11 bases from V and 3 bases from J, the junction contained 6 bases not matched to a gene.

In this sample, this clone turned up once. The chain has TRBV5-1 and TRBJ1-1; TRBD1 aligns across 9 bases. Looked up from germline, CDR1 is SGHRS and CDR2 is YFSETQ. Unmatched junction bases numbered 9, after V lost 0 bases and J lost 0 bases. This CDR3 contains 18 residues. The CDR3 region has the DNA TGCGCCAGCAGCTTGGTATCGGGACAGGGCAACATGAACACTGAAGCTTTCTTT. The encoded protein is CASSLVSGQGNMNTEAFF.

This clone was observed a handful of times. The CDR3 nucleotides read TGTGCCAGCACGCCTGTACGCCGGGTTCGTTATGGCTACACCTTC. Encoded protein: CASTPVRRVRYGYTF. This chain links TRBV28 with TRBJ1-2; no definite D call. Germline V gene lookup returns CDR1 MDHEN and CDR2 SYDVKM. The CDR3 runs to 15 residues. Trimming left V 7 bases short and J 5 bases short, with 20 bases between.

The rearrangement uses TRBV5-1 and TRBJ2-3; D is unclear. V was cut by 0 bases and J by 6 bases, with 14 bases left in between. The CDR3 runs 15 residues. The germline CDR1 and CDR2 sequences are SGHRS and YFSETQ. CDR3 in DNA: TGCGCCAGCAGCTTGGAGGCCTACTCTAGGGATACGCAGTATTTT. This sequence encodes CASSLEAYSRDTQYF.

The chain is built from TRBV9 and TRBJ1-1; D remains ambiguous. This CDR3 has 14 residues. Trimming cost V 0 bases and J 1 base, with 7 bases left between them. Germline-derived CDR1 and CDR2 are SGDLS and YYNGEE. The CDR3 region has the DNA TGTGCCAGCAGCGTAGGGCCTCAGAACACTGAAGCTTTCTTT. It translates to CASSVGPQNTEAFF.

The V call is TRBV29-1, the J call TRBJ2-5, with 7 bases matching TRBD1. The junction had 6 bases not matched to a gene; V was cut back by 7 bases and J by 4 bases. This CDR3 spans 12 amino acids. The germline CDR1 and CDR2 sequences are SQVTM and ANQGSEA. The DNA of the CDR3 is TGCAGCGCCCGACAGGGAAGAGAGACCCAGTACTTC. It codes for CSARQGRETQYF.

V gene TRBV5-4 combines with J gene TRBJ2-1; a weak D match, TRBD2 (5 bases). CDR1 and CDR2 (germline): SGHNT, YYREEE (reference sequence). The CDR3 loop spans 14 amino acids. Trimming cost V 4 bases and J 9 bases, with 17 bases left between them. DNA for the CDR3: TGTGCCAGCAGCCCGAGAGGCGGGTCCCCTGAGCAGTTCTTC. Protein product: CASSPRGGSPEQFF. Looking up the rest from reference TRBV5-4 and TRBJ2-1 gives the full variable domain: ETGVTQSPTHLIKTRGQQVTLRCSSQSGHNTVSWYQQALGQGPQFIFQYYREEENGRGNFPPRFSGLQFPNYSSELNVNALELDDSALYLCASSPRGGSPEQFFGPGTRLTVL.